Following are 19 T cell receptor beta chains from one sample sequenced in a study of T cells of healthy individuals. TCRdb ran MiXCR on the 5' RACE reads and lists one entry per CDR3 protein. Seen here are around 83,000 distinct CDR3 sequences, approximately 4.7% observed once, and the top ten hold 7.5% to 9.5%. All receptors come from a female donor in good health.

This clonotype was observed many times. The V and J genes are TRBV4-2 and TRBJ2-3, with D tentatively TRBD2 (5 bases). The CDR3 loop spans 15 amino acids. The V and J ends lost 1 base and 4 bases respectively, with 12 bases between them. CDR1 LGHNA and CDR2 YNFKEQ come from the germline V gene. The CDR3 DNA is TGTGCCAGCAGCCAAGGAGAGGGTGCCCCAGATACGCAGTATTTT. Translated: CASSQGEGAPDTQYF.

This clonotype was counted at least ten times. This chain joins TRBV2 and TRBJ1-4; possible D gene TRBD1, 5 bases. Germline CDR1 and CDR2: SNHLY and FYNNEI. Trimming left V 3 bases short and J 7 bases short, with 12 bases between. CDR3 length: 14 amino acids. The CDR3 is CASSDGGVSEKLFF. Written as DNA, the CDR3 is TGTGCCAGCAGTGATGGGGGGGTCAGTGAAAAACTGTTTTTT. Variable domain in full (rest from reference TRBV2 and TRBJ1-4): EPEVTQTPSHQVTQMGQEVILRCVPISNHLYFYWYRQILGQKVEFLVSFYNNEISEKSEIFDDQFSVERPDGSNFTLKIRSTKLEDSAMYFCASSDGGVSEKLFFGSGTQLSVL.

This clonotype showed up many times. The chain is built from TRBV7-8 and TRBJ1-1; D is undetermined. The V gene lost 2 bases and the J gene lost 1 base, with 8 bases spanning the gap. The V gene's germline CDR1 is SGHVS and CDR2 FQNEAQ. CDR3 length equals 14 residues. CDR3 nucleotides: TGTGCCAGCAGCTTATTGCCGGGGAACACTGAAGCTTTCTTT. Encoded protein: CASSLLPGNTEAFF. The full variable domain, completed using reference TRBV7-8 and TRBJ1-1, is GAGVSQSPRYKVAKRGQDVALRCDPISGHVSLFWYQQALGQGPEFLTYFQNEAQLDKSGLPSDRFFAERPEGSVSTLKIQRTQQEDSAVYLCASSLLPGNTEAFFGQGTRLTVV.

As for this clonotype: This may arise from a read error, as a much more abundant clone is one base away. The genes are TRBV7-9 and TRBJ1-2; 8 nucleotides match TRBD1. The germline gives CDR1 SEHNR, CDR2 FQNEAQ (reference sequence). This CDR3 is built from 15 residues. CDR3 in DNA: TGTGCCAGAAGCTTATCCGGCAGGGGGCTTGGTGGCTACACCTTC. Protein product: CARSLSGRGLGGYTF.

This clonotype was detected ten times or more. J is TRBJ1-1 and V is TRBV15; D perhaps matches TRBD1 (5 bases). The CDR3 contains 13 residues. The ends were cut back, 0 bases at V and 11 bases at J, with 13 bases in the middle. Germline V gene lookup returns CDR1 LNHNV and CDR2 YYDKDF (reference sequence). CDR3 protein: CATSRESGNIAFF. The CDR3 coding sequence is TGTGCCACCAGCAGAGAGTCAGGGAATATTGCTTTCTTT. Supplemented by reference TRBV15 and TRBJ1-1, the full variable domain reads DAMVIQNPRYQVTQFGKPVTLSCSQTLNHNVMYWYQQKSSQAPKLLFHYYDKDFNNEADTPDNFQSRRPNTSFCFLDIRSPGLGDTAMYLCATSRESGNIAFFGQGTRLTVV.

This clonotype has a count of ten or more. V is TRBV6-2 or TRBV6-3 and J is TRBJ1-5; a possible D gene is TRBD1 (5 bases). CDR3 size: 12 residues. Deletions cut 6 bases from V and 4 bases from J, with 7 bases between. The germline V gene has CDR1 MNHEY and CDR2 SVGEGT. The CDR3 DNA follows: TGTGCCAGCAGAGGGGCGAATCAGCCCCAGCATTTT. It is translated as CASRGANQPQHF.

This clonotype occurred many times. In nucleotides, the CDR3 is TGTGCCAGCAGCTTAACATTAGGGGGCGAGCAGTACTTC. Its translation is CASSLTLGGEQYF. The chain is built from TRBV7-3 and TRBJ2-7; possible D gene TRBD1, 6 bases. CDR1 is SGHTA and CDR2 is FQGTGA in the germline V gene. The length of the CDR3 is 13 residues. The V end lost 0 bases, the J end lost 6 bases, and 9 bases lay between the germline ends.

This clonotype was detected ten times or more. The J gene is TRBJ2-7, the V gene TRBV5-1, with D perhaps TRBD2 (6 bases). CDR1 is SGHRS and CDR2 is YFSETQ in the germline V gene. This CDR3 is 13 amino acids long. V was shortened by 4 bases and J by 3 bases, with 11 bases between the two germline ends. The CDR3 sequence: CASSAGTGYEQYF. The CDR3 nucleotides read TGCGCCAGCAGCGCCGGGACTGGCTACGAGCAGTACTTC.

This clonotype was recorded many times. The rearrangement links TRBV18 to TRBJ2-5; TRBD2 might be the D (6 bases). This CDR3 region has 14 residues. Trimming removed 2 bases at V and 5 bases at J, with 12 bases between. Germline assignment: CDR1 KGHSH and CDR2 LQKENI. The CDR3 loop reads CASSPGAGRETQYF. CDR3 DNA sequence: TGTGCCAGCTCACCAGGAGCGGGCCGGGAGACCCAGTACTTC.

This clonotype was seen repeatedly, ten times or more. CDR3 loop: CASSTSGTGGVNTEAFF. The DNA of the CDR3 is TGTGCCAGCAGCACATCCGGGACAGGGGGCGTAAACACTGAAGCTTTCTTT. The chain links TRBV13 to TRBJ1-1; 12 positions match TRBD1. The length of the CDR3 is 17 residues. CDR1 is PRHDT and CDR2 is FYEKMQ in the germline V gene (reference sequence). V lost 5 bases and J lost 2; bases outside the gene matches: 9.

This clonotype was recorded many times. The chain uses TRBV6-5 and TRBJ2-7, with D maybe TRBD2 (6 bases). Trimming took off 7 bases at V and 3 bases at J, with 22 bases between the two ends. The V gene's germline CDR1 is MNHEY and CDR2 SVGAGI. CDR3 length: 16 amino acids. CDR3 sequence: CASKKARGGIVYEQYF. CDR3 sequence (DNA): TGTGCCAGCAAAAAGGCTCGAGGCGGGATAGTCTACGAGCAGTACTTC.

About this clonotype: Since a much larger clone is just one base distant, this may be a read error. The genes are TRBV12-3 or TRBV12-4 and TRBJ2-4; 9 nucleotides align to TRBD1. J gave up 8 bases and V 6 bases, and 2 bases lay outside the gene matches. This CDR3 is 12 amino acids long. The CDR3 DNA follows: TGTGCCAGCAGCTGGGACAGGGACATTCAGTACTTC. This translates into CASSWDRDIQYF.

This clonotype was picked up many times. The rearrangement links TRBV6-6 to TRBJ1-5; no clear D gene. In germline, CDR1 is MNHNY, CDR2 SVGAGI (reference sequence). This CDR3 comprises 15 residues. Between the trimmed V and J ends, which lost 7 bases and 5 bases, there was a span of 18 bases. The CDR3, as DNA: TGTGCCAGCACCTACGGGATGGAGGTGGATCAGCCCCAGCATTTT. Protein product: CASTYGMEVDQPQHF.

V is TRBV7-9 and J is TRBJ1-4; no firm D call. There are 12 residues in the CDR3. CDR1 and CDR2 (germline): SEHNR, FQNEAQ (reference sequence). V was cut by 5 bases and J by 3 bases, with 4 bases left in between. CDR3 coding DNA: TGTGCCAGCAGCCACTCTAATGAAAAACTGTTTTTT. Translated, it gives CASSHSNEKLFF.

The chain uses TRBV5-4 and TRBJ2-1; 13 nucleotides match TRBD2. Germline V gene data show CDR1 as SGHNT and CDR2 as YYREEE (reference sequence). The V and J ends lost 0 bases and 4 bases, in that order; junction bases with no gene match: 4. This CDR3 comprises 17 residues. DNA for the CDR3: TGTGCCAGCAGCTTGGGGACTAGCGGGAGTGGGTACAATGAGCAGTTCTTC. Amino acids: CASSLGTSGSGYNEQFF.

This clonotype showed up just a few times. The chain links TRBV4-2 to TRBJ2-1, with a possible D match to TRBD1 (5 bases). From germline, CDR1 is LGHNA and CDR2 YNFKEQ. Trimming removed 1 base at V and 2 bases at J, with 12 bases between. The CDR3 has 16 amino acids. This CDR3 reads CASSQVLGATYNEQFF. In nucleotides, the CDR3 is TGTGCCAGCAGCCAAGTACTTGGGGCGACCTACAATGAGCAGTTCTTC.

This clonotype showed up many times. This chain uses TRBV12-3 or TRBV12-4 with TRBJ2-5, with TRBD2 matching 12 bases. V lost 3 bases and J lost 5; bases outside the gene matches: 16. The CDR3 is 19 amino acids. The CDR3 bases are TGTGCCAGCAGTTTCGGGTCGCGACTAGCGGGAGTTGAGTCCGAGACCCAGTACTTC. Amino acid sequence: CASSFGSRLAGVESETQYF.

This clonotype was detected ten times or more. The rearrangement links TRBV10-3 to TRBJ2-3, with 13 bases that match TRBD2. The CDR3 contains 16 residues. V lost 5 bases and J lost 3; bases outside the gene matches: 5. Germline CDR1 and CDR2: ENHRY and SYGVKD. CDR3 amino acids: CAISRTSGSHTDTQYF. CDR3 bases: TGTGCCATCAGTCGGACTAGCGGGAGCCATACAGATACGCAGTATTTT.

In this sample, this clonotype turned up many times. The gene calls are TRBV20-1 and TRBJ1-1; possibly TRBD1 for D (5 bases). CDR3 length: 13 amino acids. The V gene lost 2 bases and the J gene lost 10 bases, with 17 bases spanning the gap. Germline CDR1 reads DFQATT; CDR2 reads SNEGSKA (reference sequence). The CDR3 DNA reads TGCAGTGCTAGAATCTACAGAGGTGACAGAGCTTTCTTT. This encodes CSARIYRGDRAFF.